One sample yielded the 17 T cell receptor beta chains listed below, sequenced in a study of naive and memory T cell subsets. Broader study findings: A few larger clonotypes appeared in naive repertoires, especially CD8, possibly memory cells re-expressing CD45RA.

For these TCRs, the target antigens are not known. The beta constant-region primer was an equimolar mix of two oligonucleotides covering TRBC1 and TRBC2. Four rounds of PCR amplified the ligated cDNA using nested alpha and beta constant-region primers plus SP2. From the UMI-ligation and nested PCR reads, TCRdb called clonotypes with MiXCR, one entry per CDR3 protein. The sample carries roughly 150,000 distinct CDR3 sequences, approximately 20% recorded once. Sequencing used naive CD8+ T cells from blood. Source of these receptors: a human donor in good health.

The CDR3 nucleotides read TGCGCCAGCAGTGAGTGGCGGGAGGGCCTTGGAAACATTCAGTACTTC. This gives the protein CASSEWREGLGNIQYF. This rearrangement joins TRBV10-2 to TRBJ2-4, with 9 positions matching TRBD2. Trimming removed 1 base from V and 6 bases from J; junction bases left unmatched: 7. The CDR3 covers 16 residues. CDR1 and CDR2 from the germline V gene are WSHSY and SAAADI.

DNA for the CDR3: TGTGCCAGCAGTTACTCTTTTGGAGAACAGGGGGTCAATCAGCCCCAGCATTTT. It specifies CASSYSFGEQGVNQPQHF. The rearrangement joins TRBV6-2 or TRBV6-3 to TRBJ1-5; 8 bases agree with TRBD1. Losses at the gene ends were 0 bases for V and 3 bases for J; bases not matched to a gene: 10. CDR1 and CDR2 from the germline V gene are MNHEY and SVGEGT. The CDR3 covers 18 residues.

The chain recombines TRBV6-5 with TRBJ1-5, with D uncertain. Between the trimmed V and J ends, which lost 8 bases and 7 bases, there was a span of 15 bases. The CDR3 consists of 13 residues. The germline CDR1 and CDR2 sequences are MNHEY and SVGAGI. CDR3 in amino acids: CASSYSMDQPQHF. CDR3 in DNA: TGTGCCAGCTCATATTCGATGGACCAGCCCCAGCATTTT.

This clonotype was counted a few times. This sequence joins TRBV5-1 and TRBJ2-1; D gene unclear. This CDR3 has 14 amino acids. Germline V lookup: CDR1 SGHRS, CDR2 YFSETQ. Trimming took off 4 bases at V and 7 bases at J, with 15 bases between the two ends. Here the CDR3 DNA reads TGCGCCAGCAGCCCCCCCGGGCAATTGAATGAGCAGTTCTTC. Translated: CASSPPGQLNEQFF.

Only a few counts were recorded for this clonotype. The chain carries TRBV20-1 and TRBJ2-3, with 10 bases fitting TRBD1. CDR3 length: 16 amino acids. Germline-derived CDR1 and CDR2 are DFQATT and SNEGSKA (reference sequence). The trim removed 5 bases at V and 1 base at J, leaving 9 bases unmatched. The CDR3 DNA sequence: TGCAGTGCTTTTCCTGGGACAGGGGCTGGCACAGATACGCAGTATTTT. This sequence encodes CSAFPGTGAGTDTQYF.

The chain carries TRBV5-5 and TRBJ1-4, with D maybe TRBD1 (6 bases). This CDR3 region has 18 residues. The V gene lost 1 base and the J gene lost 7 bases, with 23 bases spanning the gap. Per germline, CDR1 SGHKS and CDR2 YYEKEE (reference sequence). CDR3 coding DNA: TGTGCCAGCAGCTTGCAAGGACAGCGCAACTCCTTGGCTGAAAAACTGTTTTTT. This translates into CASSLQGQRNSLAEKLFF.

This chain joins TRBV28 and TRBJ2-7; D ambiguous. The V end was cut by 5 bases, the J end by 2 bases, with 16 bases between. CDR3 length: 15 residues. Germline CDR1 is MDHEN and CDR2 is SYDVKM. The CDR3: CASSRQNEEAYEQYF. In nucleotides, the CDR3 is TGTGCCAGCAGTCGGCAGAACGAAGAAGCCTACGAGCAGTACTTC.

The J gene is TRBJ2-7, the V gene TRBV7-9; 7 positions agree with TRBD2. V lost 2 bases, J lost 1 base, and 14 bases stayed unmatched. The CDR3 has 18 amino acids. The germline V gene encodes CDR1 SEHNR and CDR2 FQNEAQ (reference sequence). Written as DNA, the CDR3 is TGTGCCAGCAGCTTACGGACCGCCGGGACTACCATGTCCTACGAGCAGTACTTC. Its translation: CASSLRTAGTTMSYEQYF.

This clonotype was detected a few times. The chain is built from TRBV7-8 and TRBJ1-1; no clear D. V was trimmed by 1 base and J by 0 bases, leaving 18 bases between them. Germline CDR1 and CDR2: SGHVS and FQNEAQ. The CDR3 contains 18 residues. DNA of the CDR3: TGTGCCAGCAGCTTAGTACAGTCGGGGAGGCTGATGAACACTGAAGCTTTCTTT. This gives the protein CASSLVQSGRLMNTEAFF.

The chain combines TRBV9 with TRBJ1-2; D possibly corresponds to TRBD1 (5 bases). Germline V gene sequence: CDR1 SGDLS, CDR2 YYNGEE. The CDR3 is 12 residues long. V was pared by 2 bases and J by 8 bases, with 10 bases between. The CDR3 nucleotides are TGTGCCAGCAGCGTGGGCTACAGGGGCTACACCTTC. This codes for CASSVGYRGYTF.

V is TRBV6-5 and J is TRBJ2-1, with D possibly being TRBD2 (5 bases). V gave up 8 bases and J gave up 5 bases, with 28 bases separating them. This CDR3 spans 18 amino acids. CDR1 and CDR2 from the germline V gene are MNHEY and SVGAGI. CDR3 bases: TGTGCCAGCCTCCCTTGGGTGGATAGCCCCTCGACTAACAATGAGCAGTTCTTC. Protein sequence: CASLPWVDSPSTNNEQFF.

This clonotype was observed a few times. The CDR3 reads CASSFTRGRPQHF. The CDR3 DNA reads as TGTGCCAGCAGTTTTACCAGGGGACGGCCCCAGCATTTT. This rearrangement joins TRBV12-3 or TRBV12-4 to TRBJ1-5, with TRBD1 as a possible D gene (6 bases). V was clipped by 3 bases and J by 9 bases, with 12 bases between them. The CDR3 consists of 13 residues.

This chain links TRBV27 with TRBJ2-3; unclear D gene. V was shortened by 4 bases and J by 1 base, with 6 bases between the two germline ends. Germline lookup yields CDR1 MNHEY and CDR2 SMNVEV (reference sequence). The CDR3 consists of 13 residues. CDR3 sequence: CASSYFGTDTQYF. The DNA of the CDR3 is TGTGCCAGCAGTTATTTTGGCACAGATACGCAGTATTTT.

V gene TRBV11-1 combines with J gene TRBJ2-1; 8 nucleotides align to TRBD2. This CDR3 comprises 15 residues. After removal of 5 bases from V and 8 bases from J, the junction contained 11 bases not matched to a gene. Germline V lookup: CDR1 SGHAT, CDR2 FQDESV (reference sequence). DNA for the CDR3: TGTGCCAGCAGCCTAACAGTGACCGGGGGGGATGAGCAGTTCTTC. It yields the protein CASSLTVTGGDEQFF.

This chain joins TRBV6-5 and TRBJ2-1; 9 bases agree with TRBD1. V gave up 6 bases and J gave up 0 bases; unmatched junction bases: 9. Germline values: CDR1 MNHEY, CDR2 SVGAGI. This CDR3 is built from 17 residues. The CDR3 bases are TGTGCCAGCAGCGATGGGACAGGGTTACACTCCTACAATGAGCAGTTCTTC. The encoded protein is CASSDGTGLHSYNEQFF.

This chain joins TRBV5-4 and TRBJ2-7; D assignment may be TRBD1 or TRBD2 (5 bases each). V was cut by 0 bases and J by 3 bases, with 13 bases left in between. Germline-derived CDR1 and CDR2 are SGHNT and YYREEE (reference sequence). The CDR3 covers 15 residues. The CDR3 coding sequence is TGTGCCAGCAGCTTGGAAGTTGGGACGCTCTACGAGCAGTACTTC. Translation: CASSLEVGTLYEQYF.

This clonotype was observed a few times. This chain links TRBV6-5 with TRBJ2-1, with 9 bases identical to TRBD1. Trimming at V came to 6 bases and at J to 3 bases, leaving 6 bases not matched to a gene. CDR3 length: 15 residues. Germline CDR1 is MNHEY and CDR2 is SVGAGI. The CDR3 DNA is TGTGCCAGCAGCTACGGACAGGGGATCTACAATGAGCAGTTCTTC. Translating it yields CASSYGQGIYNEQFF.